This T cell receptor beta chain emerged from a study of response to subunit inactivated influenza vaccine. Study-wide findings and caveats: T cells newly recruited by each seasonal influenza vaccination are few, the authors suggested.

The length of the CDR3 is 15 residues. Germline assignment: CDR1 DFQATT and CDR2 SNEGSKA (reference sequence). Trimming removed 5 bases at V and 0 bases at J, with 17 bases between. TCRdb analysed the RT-PCR reads with MiXCR anew, one entry per CDR3 protein. The sample carries about 530,000 distinct CDR3 sequences, over 10% recorded once. This clonotype was detected many times. Its matching antigen is unknown. The chain is built from TRBV20-1 and TRBJ2-7; no clear D gene. This clonotype originated in a man aged 45-65 years who received an inactivated influenza vaccine. This material consisted of PBMCs from blood, taken about 6 weeks after vaccination. The CDR3 is CSAAIPGSRSYEQYF. The CDR3 DNA is TGCAGTGCTGCCATACCCGGCTCCCGCTCCTACGAGCAGTACTTC.